The 19 T cell receptor beta chains listed next were all sequenced from one sample in a study of blood T cells in healthy people across ages. PCR was performed a second time for roughly 7 to 12 cycles using a sample-barcoded 5' primer and a J-beta primer mix. A single record per CDR3 protein comes from TCRdb applying MiXCR to the 5' RACE reads. The sample carries roughly 1,500,000 distinct CDR3 sequences, 42% recorded once. Sequenced material: blood. The receptors derive from a woman aged 18-29 years in good health.

This chain uses TRBV6-6 with TRBJ1-3, with D possibly matching TRBD1 (5 bases). Trimming shortened V by 0 bases and J by 0 bases, and 6 bases separated the two germline ends. Germline CDR1 and CDR2: MNHNY and SVGAGI (reference sequence). The CDR3 has 15 amino acids. Written as DNA, the CDR3 is TGTGCCAGCAGTTACTCGGGGGACTCTGGAAACACCATATATTTT. Its translation: CASSYSGDSGNTIYF.

V usage is TRBV6-4 and J usage is TRBJ2-1, with TRBD2 identical over 10 bases. Germline V lookup: CDR1 MRHNA, CDR2 SNTAGT. V trimming: 6 bases; J trimming: 0 bases; junction bases outside the gene matches: 11. This CDR3 has 18 residues. CDR3 in DNA: TGTGCCAGCAGCGTCTCGTTAGCGGGGGGAACCTCCTACAATGAGCAGTTCTTC. Protein sequence: CASSVSLAGGTSYNEQFF.

The chain joins TRBV20-1 to TRBJ1-1; tentatively, D is TRBD1 (5 bases). Trimming removed 6 bases at V and 2 bases at J, with 16 bases between. CDR1 and CDR2 (germline): DFQATT, SNEGSKA (reference sequence). CDR3 length equals 14 residues. The DNA of the CDR3 is TGCAGTGCCCCCAGGGAGGCCTTTAACACTGAAGCTTTCTTT. It translates to CSAPREAFNTEAFF.

The table lists this clonotype with a few counts. This may come from a read error, since a much larger clone is one base off. This rearrangement joins TRBV11-2 to TRBJ2-3, with D possibly being TRBD2 (6 bases). The CDR3 runs 15 residues. Germline assignment: CDR1 SGHAT and CDR2 FQNNGV. The CDR3 reads CASSLERATTDKQYF. CDR3 coding DNA: TGTGCCAGCAGCTTGGAGCGGGCAACCACAGATAAGCAGTATTTT.

The chain has TRBV6-1 and TRBJ2-1, with TRBD1 matching over 7 bases. The CDR3 is made up of 14 amino acids. V trimming: 6 bases; J trimming: 5 bases; junction bases outside the gene matches: 7. Germline V gene data show CDR1 as MNHNS and CDR2 as SASEGT. In DNA, the CDR3 is TGTGCCAGCAGACCGGGACAGATTAACAATGAGCAGTTCTTC. This gives the protein CASRPGQINNEQFF.

V is TRBV20-1 and J is TRBJ1-5, with 7 bases identical to TRBD1. The germline gives CDR1 DFQATT, CDR2 SNEGSKA (reference sequence). There are 12 residues in the CDR3. V lost 4 bases and J lost 6; bases outside the gene matches: 3. CDR3 DNA: TGCAGTGCTACGAGACAGGGTCAGCCCCAGCATTTT. Amino acids: CSATRQGQPQHF.

The V and J genes are TRBV18 and TRBJ1-2; a possible D gene is TRBD1 (6 bases). This CDR3 is built from 15 residues. Trimming pared 6 bases from V and 4 bases from J, leaving 18 bases between. CDR1 is KGHSH and CDR2 is LQKENI in the germline V gene. CDR3 nucleotides: TGTGCCAGCTCTGCCGCGCAGGGGAGTGGCTATGGCTACACCTTC. This sequence encodes CASSAAQGSGYGYTF.

V usage is TRBV4-2 and J usage is TRBJ1-5; TRBD1 agrees at 7 bases. The CDR3 contains 16 residues. Trimming cost V 1 base and J 3 bases; bases outside gene matches: 6. Germline CDR1 and CDR2: LGHNA and YNFKEQ. The CDR3 region is CASSQGEGAYNQPQHF. CDR3 bases: TGTGCCAGCAGCCAAGGGGAGGGGGCCTACAATCAGCCCCAGCATTTT.

This chain uses TRBV12-3 or TRBV12-4 with TRBJ2-7, with D perhaps TRBD1 (6 bases). The CDR3 spans 14 residues. Trimming cost V 10 bases and J 1 base, with 17 bases left between them. CDR3 residues: CANRIRGSSYEQYF. Here the CDR3 DNA reads TGTGCCAACAGGATAAGGGGGTCGTCCTACGAGCAGTACTTC.

Regarding this clonotype: One end of the junction does not line up with germline, which may come from a read error. The V gene is TRBV14, the J gene TRBJ2-3; possible D gene TRBD1, 6 bases. Germline CDR1 SGHDN, CDR2 FVKESK. The CDR3 spans 13 residues. The CDR3 sequence: CASSVYRADTQYF. In DNA form, the CDR3 reads TGTGCCAGCAGCGTTTACAGGGCAGATACGCAGTATTTC.

This chain joins TRBV10-3 and TRBJ2-3; 9 bases line up with TRBD2. Trimming removed 10 bases from V and 3 bases from J; junction bases left unmatched: 11. Germline lookup yields CDR1 ENHRY and CDR2 SYGVKD. The CDR3 extends over 15 amino acids. CDR3 residues: CASGGELAGTDTQYF. Written as DNA, the CDR3 is TGTGCCAGCGGGGGAGAGCTAGCGGGGACAGATACGCAGTATTTT.

The chain uses TRBV20-1 and TRBJ2-7; TRBD2 aligns across 9 bases. J gave up 4 bases and V 4 bases, and 8 bases lay outside the gene matches. Germline loops: CDR1 DFQATT, CDR2 SNEGSKA (reference sequence). CDR3 length: 14 amino acids. The CDR3 nucleotides are TGCAGTGCTACCCCGGGACTAGCTCCGTACGAGCAGTACTTC. It is translated as CSATPGLAPYEQYF.

The rearrangement uses TRBV6-5 and TRBJ2-3, with D perhaps matching TRBD2 (5 bases). Germline V gene sequence: CDR1 MNHEY, CDR2 SVGAGI. V gave up 4 bases and J gave up 2 bases, with 19 bases separating them. CDR3 length: 17 amino acids. CDR3 sequence reads: CASSSFLGALVTDTQYF. The CDR3, as DNA: TGTGCCAGCAGTTCCTTTCTGGGAGCGCTTGTCACAGATACGCAGTATTTT.

The CDR3 region has the DNA TGTGCCAGCAGTGGAACTAGCGGATTTCTGGATACGCAGTATTTT. Its translation: CASSGTSGFLDTQYF. The rearrangement joins TRBV6-1 to TRBJ2-3; TRBD2 aligns across 8 bases. Unmatched junction bases numbered 9, after V lost 4 bases and J lost 6 bases. This CDR3 spans 15 amino acids. Germline CDR1 reads MNHNS; CDR2 reads SASEGT.

J is TRBJ2-1 and V is TRBV20-1, with D hard to call. The CDR3 is 14 amino acids. Germline CDR1 DFQATT, CDR2 SNEGSKA (reference sequence). The V end was cut by 2 bases, the J end by 2 bases, with 10 bases between. The CDR3 coding sequence is TGCAGTGCTAGACCAGCCTCCCCCTACAATGAGCAGTTCTTC. It specifies CSARPASPYNEQFF.

In its sample, this clonotype was seen a few times. This chain uses TRBV6-5 with TRBJ1-2, with 10 bases matching TRBD1. The J segment lost 6 bases and the V segment lost 6 bases, leaving 4 bases of the junction unmatched. Germline V gives CDR1 MNHEY, CDR2 SVGAGI. There are 13 residues in the CDR3. The CDR3 protein is CASRIDRGHGYTF. The CDR3 nucleotides read TGTGCCAGCAGGATAGACAGGGGGCATGGCTACACCTTC.

The table lists this clonotype with a few counts. The V gene is TRBV20-1, the J gene TRBJ1-2; perhaps TRBD1 as D (6 bases). Looked up from germline, CDR1 is DFQATT and CDR2 is SNEGSKA (reference sequence). The CDR3 totals 14 residues. Trimming took off 3 bases at V and 5 bases at J, with 16 bases between the two ends. The CDR3 protein is CSASSRGLTYGYTF. Here the CDR3 DNA reads TGCAGTGCTAGTTCCCGGGGGCTTACATATGGCTACACCTTC.

The chain combines TRBV24-1 with TRBJ2-3; D may be TRBD1 (5 bases). Trimming pared 3 bases from V and 6 bases from J, leaving 9 bases between. The CDR3 has 13 residues. Germline V CDR1 and CDR2: KGHDR, SFDVKD. The CDR3 DNA sequence: TGTGCCACCAGTGATGGGGCCACGGATACGCAGTATTTT. The encoded protein is CATSDGATDTQYF.

This chain links TRBV2 with TRBJ2-3; D is unresolved. This CDR3 is 13 amino acids long. V lost 6 bases and J lost 8, with 15 bases in between. CDR1 and CDR2 (germline): SNHLY, FYNNEI. CDR3 loop: CASRSTLGLTQYF. The CDR3 DNA reads as TGTGCCAGCAGGTCAACCCTAGGTCTTACGCAGTATTTT.